Presented here are 15 T cell receptor beta chains from one specimen sequenced in a study of response to subunit inactivated influenza vaccine. TCRdb recomputed calls from the RT-PCR reads with MiXCR, one row per CDR3 protein. The table includes about 480,000 distinct CDR3 sequences, 10% to 15% detected once. The source was PBMCs from blood, collected roughly 48 days after vaccination. Source of these receptors: a man aged 50 to 60 who received an inactivated influenza vaccine.

The CDR3 spells CASRTTGRGTSQYF. The CDR3 DNA reads TGTGCCAGCAGAACGACGGGACGCGGTACCTCCCAGTACTTC. The chain links TRBV7-9 to TRBJ2-5; the D call may be TRBD1 or TRBD2 (5 bases each). Germline V gene data show CDR1 as SEHNR and CDR2 as FQNEAQ (reference sequence). This CDR3 region has 14 residues. V was cut by 6 bases and J by 9 bases, with 20 bases left in between.

The chain's CDR3 is CATSRDEQGWGEQFF. CDR3 DNA sequence: TGTGCCACCAGCAGAGATGAACAGGGTTGGGGTGAGCAGTTCTTC. The chain combines TRBV15 with TRBJ2-1; tentatively, D is TRBD1 (6 bases). V lost 0 bases and J 9 bases, leaving 15 bases between the germline ends. From germline, CDR1 is LNHNV and CDR2 YYDKDF (reference sequence). The CDR3 is made up of 15 amino acids.

Concerning this clonotype: A read error may be the cause here, since a much bigger clone is one base away. DNA for the CDR3: TGTGTCACCAGCAGCGACCCAGATACGCAGTATTTT. This gives the protein CVTSSDPDTQYF. The chain has TRBV15 and TRBJ2-3; unclear D gene. The CDR3 runs 12 residues. Germline V gene data show CDR1 as LNHNV and CDR2 as YYDKDF (reference sequence). Supplemented by reference TRBV15 and TRBJ2-3, the full variable domain reads DAMVIQNPRYQVTQFGKPVTLSCSQTLNHNVMYWYQQKSSQAPKLLFHYYDKDFNNEADTPDNFQSRRPNTSFCFLDIRSPGLGDTAMYLCVTSSDPDTQYFGPGTRLTVL.

This clonotype was seen repeatedly, ten times or more. The J gene is TRBJ2-1, the V gene TRBV12-3 or TRBV12-4; TRBD1 matches 9 bases. The CDR3 has 15 residues. The trim removed 7 bases at V and 7 bases at J, leaving 11 bases unmatched. CDR3 sequence reads: CASKHRDRVRNEQFF. In DNA form, the CDR3 reads TGTGCCAGCAAACACCGGGACAGGGTTCGTAATGAGCAGTTCTTC.

The chain links TRBV14 to TRBJ2-5; D is perhaps TRBD2 (8 bases). Between the trimmed V and J ends, which lost 0 bases and 5 bases, there was a span of 16 bases. Germline-derived CDR1 and CDR2 are SGHDN and FVKESK. The CDR3 length is 16 residues. The CDR3 loop reads CASSQDSGTVYETQYF. CDR3 coding DNA: TGTGCCAGCAGCCAAGATAGCGGGACAGTGTACGAGACCCAGTACTTC. Filled out from reference TRBV14 and TRBJ2-5, the complete variable domain reads EAGVTQFPSHSVIEKGQTVTLRCDPISGHDNLYWYRRVMGKEIKFLLHFVKESKQDESGMPNNRFLAERTGGTYSTLKVQPAELEDSGVYFCASSQDSGTVYETQYFGPGTRLLVL.

This clonotype occurred a few times. The chain combines TRBV9 with TRBJ2-7; 7 bases fit TRBD1. V lost 4 bases, J lost 3 bases, and 7 bases stayed unmatched. The CDR3 length is 14 residues. The germline V gene encodes CDR1 SGDLS and CDR2 YYNGEE. CDR3 DNA sequence: TGTGCCAGCAGCCCATGGGACAGCAGCTACGAGCAGTACTTC. Its protein product is CASSPWDSSYEQYF.

This clonotype has ten or more counts. The CDR3 sequence is CASSLGSIETQYF. CDR3 bases: TGTGCCAGCAGCTTGGGGTCCATCGAGACCCAGTACTTC. The gene calls are TRBV5-6 and TRBJ2-5, with D uncertain. This CDR3 region has 13 residues. In germline, CDR1 is SGHDT, CDR2 YYEEEE. V was clipped by 0 bases and J by 5 bases, with 8 bases between them.

This clonotype was seen a few times. The chain is built from TRBV27 and TRBJ2-5; D is uncertain. V was shortened by 1 base and J by 4 bases, with 13 bases between the two germline ends. Germline V CDR1 and CDR2: MNHEY, SMNVEV (reference sequence). The CDR3 spans 15 residues. The CDR3 sequence: CASSLLGLKSETQYF. The CDR3 DNA reads TGTGCCAGCAGTTTATTGGGCCTGAAGTCAGAGACCCAGTACTTC.

This clonotype occurred many times. The CDR3 DNA is TGTGCCAGCAGCTTCGGACTAGCGGGACTGAATGAGCAGTTCTTC. Translation: CASSFGLAGLNEQFF. This rearrangement joins TRBV7-9 to TRBJ2-1; 12 bases map to TRBD2. Germline CDR1 SEHNR, CDR2 FQNEAQ (reference sequence). This CDR3 comprises 15 residues. With V trimmed by 3 bases and J by 7 bases, 4 bases remained unmatched. The whole variable domain, remainder taken from reference TRBV7-9 and TRBJ2-1, is DTGVSQNPRHKITKRGQNVTFRCDPISEHNRLYWYRQTLGQGPEFLTYFQNEAQLEKSRLLSDRFSAERPKGSFSTLEIQRTEQGDSAMYLCASSFGLAGLNEQFFGPGTRLTVL.

This clonotype has just a few counts. This chain connects TRBV14 to TRBJ2-7, with 9 bases identical to TRBD1. The germline V gene has CDR1 SGHDN and CDR2 FVKESK. The CDR3 has 16 residues. Trimming cost V 4 bases and J 3 bases; bases outside gene matches: 10. The CDR3 nucleotides are TGTGCCAGCAGCCCAACTTCCGGGACAGGGAACTACGAGCAGTACTTC. It is translated as CASSPTSGTGNYEQYF.

This clonotype was found a few times. The gene calls are TRBV4-3 and TRBJ2-2; D perhaps matches TRBD1 (5 bases). The CDR3 length is 16 residues. CDR1 and CDR2 (germline): LGHNA, YSLEER. Between the trimmed V and J ends, which lost 2 bases and 2 bases, there was a span of 12 bases. In DNA, the CDR3 is TGCGCCAGCAGCCAAAAAGGGGAACTAAACACCGGGGAGCTGTTTTTT. It yields the protein CASSQKGELNTGELFF.

The chain carries TRBV29-1 and TRBJ2-3; D could derive from TRBD1 or TRBD2 (5 bases each). CDR1 is SQVTM and CDR2 is ANQGSEA in the germline V gene. This CDR3 contains 13 residues. Trimming pared 6 bases from V and 4 bases from J, leaving 14 bases between. CDR3 in amino acids: CSVSSSGPDTQYF. In DNA, the CDR3 is TGCAGCGTCTCTTCTTCGGGACCAGATACGCAGTATTTT.

This clonotype was detected a few times. The chain joins TRBV14 to TRBJ2-7; TRBD2 is a possible D gene (5 bases). This CDR3 spans 13 amino acids. The germline CDR1 and CDR2 sequences are SGHDN and FVKESK. Trimming removed 0 bases from V and 6 bases from J, with 9 bases in between. As DNA, the CDR3 is TGTGCCAGCAGCCAAGATTTACGGGGCGAGCAGTACTTC. Residues: CASSQDLRGEQYF.

This clonotype was counted a few times. The chain is built from TRBV4-3 and TRBJ2-1, with TRBD2 matching 11 bases. Per the germline V gene, CDR1 is LGHNA and CDR2 is YSLEER. The CDR3 length is 18 residues. Trimming at V came to 0 bases and at J to 3 bases, leaving 7 bases not matched to a gene. The CDR3 is CASSQDGIGTSGYNEQFF. The CDR3, as DNA: TGCGCCAGCAGCCAAGATGGGATAGGGACTAGCGGCTACAATGAGCAGTTCTTC.

The CDR3 sequence is CASSYSLAGDTNTGELFF. The DNA of the CDR3 is TGTGCCAGCAGTTACAGTCTAGCGGGCGACACGAACACCGGGGAGCTGTTTTTT. The rearrangement joins TRBV6-5 to TRBJ2-2, with 8 bases fitting TRBD2. J lost 0 bases, V lost 2 bases, and 8 bases had no gene match. Germline CDR1 reads MNHEY; CDR2 reads SVGAGI. The CDR3 covers 18 residues.